The rows below give T cell receptor beta chains drawn from one sample of a study of cytomegalovirus exposure and HLA in healthy donors. Produced via immunoSEQ multiplex PCR; TCRdb's table is partial and in-frame only. Of 200,000 or so clones in the sample, around 86% were seen once. The sequenced sample was PBMCs. The receptor set was obtained from a woman in her 50s in good health and CMV-seropositive. The CDR3 runs from the conserved cysteine through the conserved F or W. A D gene is named only where the DNA matches it firmly. Some rows mark clone size as missing; the rest say once, few, many or name a class of expanded clone.

j_gene | v_gene | d_gene | abundance | CDR3aa | CDR3nt
TRBJ2-7 | TRBV5-1 | TRBD2 | . | CASSGDSGVIYEQYF | TGCGCCAGCAGCGGAGATAGCGGGGTAATCTACGAGCAGTACTTC
TRBJ2-7 | TRBV5-4 | TRBD1 | few | CASSRQGKGRGSYEQYF | TGTGCCAGCAGCCGACAGGGAAAGGGTCGGGGCTCCTACGAGCAGTACTTC
TRBJ2-1 | TRBV4-3 | . | . | CASSQYRDNEQFF | TGCGCCAGCAGCCAGTACAGGGACAATGAGCAGTTCTTC
TRBJ1-2 | TRBV18 | . | once | CASSPDTANYGYTF | TGTGCCAGCTCACCAGACACAGCTAACTATGGCTACACCTTC
TRBJ1-4 | TRBV11-2 | . | . | CASSLQGGAANEKLFF | TGTGCCAGCAGTTTACAGGGAGGGGCGGCTAATGAAAAACTGTTTTTT
TRBJ2-1 | TRBV4-1 | TRBD2 | . | CASSERGTSGHYNEQFF | TGCGCCAGCAGCGAGCGGGGGACTAGCGGGCACTACAATGAGCAGTTCTTC
TRBJ2-2 | TRBV18 | TRBD2 | . | CASSPNEAGVTGELFF | TGTGCCAGCTCACCAAATGAGGCGGGAGTGACCGGGGAGCTGTTTTTT
TRBJ2-2 | TRBV28 | TRBD1 | . | CASSLRQGAGELFF | TGTGCCAGCAGTTTAAGGCAGGGGGCCGGGGAGCTGTTTTTT
TRBJ2-7 | TRBV28 | TRBD1 | . | CASSLPGQNSEQYF | TGTGCCAGCAGTTTACCGGGACAGAACAGCGAGCAGTACTTC
TRBJ1-5 | TRBV19 | TRBD1 | once | CASSQGQGLFQPQHF | TGTGCCAGTAGCCAGGGACAGGGACTCTTTCAGCCCCAGCATTTT
TRBJ2-5 | TRBV7-6 | TRBD2 | . | CASSQRVGRLAGDRKETQYF | TGTGCCAGCAGCCAGAGGGTGGGGCGACTAGCGGGAGATCGAAAAGAGACCCAGTACTTC
TRBJ2-7 | TRBV7-2 | . | . | CASSLGSSSYEQYF | TGTGCCAGCAGCTTAGGGAGCAGCTCCTACGAGCAGTACTTC
TRBJ2-3 | TRBV2 | . | . | CASSDDRLSTDTQYF | TGTGCCAGCAGTGATGACAGGTTAAGCACAGATACGCAGTATTTT
TRBJ2-5 | TRBV5-8 | TRBD2 | . | CASSLGSRAGRSMETQYF | TGTGCCAGCAGCTTGGGGTCCCGAGCGGGGCGGTCAATGGAGACCCAGTACTTC
TRBJ1-2 | TRBV7-2 | TRBD1 | . | CASSLDFQGDGYTF | TGTGCCAGCAGCTTAGATTTCCAGGGGGATGGCTACACCTTC
TRBJ2-2 | TRBV6-5 | TRBD1 | . | CASSPTGGKGGELFF | TGTGCCAGCAGCCCGACAGGGGGCAAGGGCGGGGAGCTGTTTTTT
TRBJ2-5 | TRBV6-1 | . | once | CASTRQETQYF | TGTGCCAGCACGAGGCAAGAGACCCAGTACTTC
TRBJ1-1 | TRBV18 | . | few | CASSPKSAEAFF | TGTGCCAGCTCACCAAAGTCGGCTGAAGCTTTCTTT
TRBJ1-4 | TRBV19 | TRBD1 | once | CASSLAGQSEKLFF | TGTGCCAGTAGTCTCGCGGGACAGAGTGAAAAACTGTTTTTT
TRBJ2-1 | TRBV7-2 | . | . | CASSSLAAGEQFF | TGTGCCAGCAGCTCGTTAGCGGCGGGTGAGCAGTTCTTC
TRBJ2-7 | TRBV4-2 | TRBD2 | . | CASSQGLRDYPPYEQYF | TGTGCCAGCAGCCAAGGCCTCCGGGACTACCCGCCCTACGAGCAGTACTTC
TRBJ2-7 | TRBV5-1 | . | . | CASSFRREGGEQYF | TGCGCCAGCAGCTTTCGACGGGAAGGGGGCGAGCAGTACTTC
TRBJ1-4 | TRBV27 | . | . | CASSPIGEDEKLFF | TGTGCCAGCAGCCCAATAGGGGAAGATGAAAAACTGTTTTTT
TRBJ1-3 | TRBV4-1 | . | . | CASSQGTEIGNTIYF | TGCGCCAGCAGCCAAGGAACAGAGATTGGAAACACCATATATTTT
TRBJ2-2 | TRBV7-6 | . | few | CASSPSTGELFF | TGTGCCAGCTCCCCTTCTACCGGGGAGCTGTTTTTT
TRBJ2-3 | TRBV19 | TRBD2 | . | CASKAQRGLTDTQYF | TGTGCCAGTAAAGCCCAGCGGGGGCTCACAGATACGCAGTATTTT
TRBJ2-3 | TRBV27 | TRBD2 | . | CASSSPAGGTDTQYF | TGTGCCAGCAGTTCTCCCGCGGGGGGCACAGATACGCAGTATTTT
TRBJ2-7 | TRBV7-2 | . | . | CASSRAAGLRDYEQYF | TGTGCCAGCAGCCGAGCAGCCGGACTACGAGACTACGAGCAGTACTTC
TRBJ2-2 | TRBV7-6 | TRBD1 | . | CASRPTTGYGELFF | TGTGCCAGCAGACCTACGACAGGGTACGGGGAGCTGTTTTTT
TRBJ2-5 | TRBV9 | . | . | CASSVRGQAQETQYF | TGTGCCAGCAGCGTGAGAGGACAAGCCCAAGAGACCCAGTACTTC
TRBJ2-5 | TRBV7-9 | . | few | CASSFSRGTQETQYF | TGTGCCAGCAGCTTTTCTCGCGGGACGCAAGAGACCCAGTACTTC
TRBJ2-7 | TRBV7-8 | . | . | CASSSSLEQYF | TGTGCCAGCAGCTCTTCACTCGAGCAGTACTTC
TRBJ1-1 | TRBV18 | TRBD1 | . | CASSPGQGQTEAFF | TGTGCCAGCTCCCCGGGACAGGGGCAGACTGAAGCTTTCTTT
TRBJ2-2 | TRBV7-7 | . | few | CASSLGARLNTGELFF | TGTGCTAGCAGCTTAGGAGCCAGACTCAACACCGGGGAGCTGTTTTTT
TRBJ2-1 | TRBV28 | TRBD2 | once | CASSLTSGSEQFF | TGTGCCAGCAGTTTGACTAGCGGGAGTGAGCAGTTCTTC
TRBJ1-1 | TRBV7-9 | . | once | CSSSLPYGNTEAFF | TGTTCCAGCAGCTTGCCCTACGGGAACACTGAAGCTTTCTTT
TRBJ1-6 | TRBV11-2 | . | . | CASSLGGRNNSPLHF | TGTGCCAGCAGCTTAGGCGGGAGGAATAATTCACCCCTCCACTTT
TRBJ2-4 | TRBV18 | . | . | CASSPAGRQLKNIQYF | TGTGCCAGCTCACCCGCAGGCCGACAGCTAAAAAACATTCAGTACTTC
TRBJ2-3 | TRBV5-8 | TRBD2 | . | CASSLLSGGAGDTQYF | TGTGCCAGCAGTTTGCTTAGCGGGGGGGCAGGGGATACGCAGTATTTT
TRBJ2-6 | TRBV19 | . | . | CASSTSSYSGANVLTF | TGTGCCAGTAGTACTTCGTCTTACTCTGGGGCCAACGTCCTGACTTTC
TRBJ2-1 | TRBV15 | . | . | CATSRDKGGYNEQFF | TGTGCCACCAGCAGAGATAAGGGAGGATACAATGAGCAGTTCTTC
TRBJ2-3 | TRBV4-1 | TRBD2 | few | CASSLVVGGTSGDTDTQYF | TGCGCCAGCAGCCTGGTAGTGGGTGGAACTAGCGGGGACACAGATACGCAGTATTTT
TRBJ2-1 | TRBV28 | . | . | CASSFDSGAGGQFF | TGTGCCAGCAGTTTCGATAGCGGAGCTGGGGGGCAGTTCTTC
TRBJ2-3 | TRBV6-6 | TRBD2 | . | CASEGTSGGDTQYF | TGTGCCAGCGAGGGGACTAGCGGAGGAGATACGCAGTATTTT
TRBJ1-1 | TRBV7-9 | . | . | CSSSLRDSEAFF | TGTTCCAGCAGCTTACGGGATTCTGAAGCTTTCTTT
TRBJ2-1 | TRBV4-3 | . | . | CASSQARTGTGSYNEQFF | TGCGCCAGCAGCCAAGCACGTACCGGGACTGGCTCCTACAATGAGCAGTTCTTC
TRBJ2-1 | TRBV10-1 | TRBD1 | few | CASSAGQGVRFGQFF | TGCGCCAGCAGTGCGGGACAGGGGGTTCGATTTGGGCAGTTCTTC